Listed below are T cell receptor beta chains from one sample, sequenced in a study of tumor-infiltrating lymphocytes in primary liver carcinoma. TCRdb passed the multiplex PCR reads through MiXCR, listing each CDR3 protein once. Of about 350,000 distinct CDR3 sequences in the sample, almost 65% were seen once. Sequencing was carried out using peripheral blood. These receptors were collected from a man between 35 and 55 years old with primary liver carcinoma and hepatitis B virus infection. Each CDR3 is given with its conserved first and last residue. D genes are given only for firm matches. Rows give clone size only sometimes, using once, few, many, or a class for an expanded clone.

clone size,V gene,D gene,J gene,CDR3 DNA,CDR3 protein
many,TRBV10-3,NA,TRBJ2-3,TGTGCCATCAGTAACACAGATACGCAGTATTTT,CAISNTDTQYF
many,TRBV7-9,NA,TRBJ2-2,TGTGCCAGCAGCCCAGGGGAACGTTACACCGGGGAGCTGTTTTTT,CASSPGERYTGELFF
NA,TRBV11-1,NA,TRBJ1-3,TGTACCAGCGTCGAAAAACCCCCTGGAAACACCATATATTTT,CTSVEKPPGNTIYF
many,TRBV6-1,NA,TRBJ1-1,TGTGCCAGCAGTGTGGAGCTAGGTTTCACTGAAGCTTTCTTT,CASSVELGFTEAFF
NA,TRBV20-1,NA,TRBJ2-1,TGCAGTGCTAGATCAAGGGGGGGCCTGGGGGCTGCTGAGCAGTTCTTC,CSARSRGGLGAAEQFF
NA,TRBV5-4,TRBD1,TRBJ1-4,TGTGTCAGCAGCTTAGTTACGACAGGGGTAAATGAAAAACTGTTTTTT,CVSSLVTTGVNEKLFF
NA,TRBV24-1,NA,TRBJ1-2,TGTGCCACCAGTCTAGAGAGGCGGTGGGGGAATGACTATGGCTACACCTTC,CATSLERRWGNDYGYTF
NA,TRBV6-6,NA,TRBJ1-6,TGTGCCAGCAGTCGGGACGGGGTAATGAGCCACTTT,CASSRDGVMSHF
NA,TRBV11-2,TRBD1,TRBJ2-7,TGTGCCAGCAGCTTAAACGAGGGGGCCGAGCGGTACTTC,CASSLNEGAERYF
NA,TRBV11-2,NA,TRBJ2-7,TGTGCCAGCGGCTTAGGGTCTCACTACGAGCAGTGCTTC,CASGLGSHYEQCF